A single sample is the source of the 25 T cell receptor beta chains below, sequenced in a study of control samples from healthy donors and cancer patients. Sequencing was performed with immunoSEQ multiplex PCR; in TCRdb, only in-frame clones are kept and a portion is missing. The repertoire holds under 200,000 clones, with around nine tenths as singletons. Specimen: blood. These receptors came from a woman aged 25 to 39 in good health.

V usage is TRBV20-1 and J usage is TRBJ2-3; D might be TRBD2 (7 bases). The CDR3 is 13 amino acids. Germline-derived CDR1 and CDR2 are DFQATT and SNEGSKA (reference sequence). The V and J ends lost 3 bases and 4 bases respectively, with 11 bases between them. CDR3 residues: CSASPGGADTQYF. Written as DNA, the CDR3 is TGCAGTGCTAGTCCGGGGGGCGCAGATACGCAGTATTTT.

The rearrangement joins TRBV19 to TRBJ1-5; no clear D gene. V was trimmed by 3 bases and J by 9 bases, leaving 15 bases between them. The CDR3 has 14 residues. The germline CDR1 and CDR2 sequences are LNHDA and SQIVND (reference sequence). The chain's CDR3 is CASSIGRIMVPQHF. Written as DNA, the CDR3 is TGTGCCAGTAGTATCGGGCGGATCATGGTGCCCCAGCATTTT.

The chain is built from TRBV7-3 and TRBJ2-6; perhaps TRBD1 as D (5 bases). Germline CDR1 reads SGHTA; CDR2 reads FQGTGA. The CDR3 runs 16 residues. Trimming cost V 4 bases and J 2 bases, with 12 bases left between them. The CDR3 sequence: CASSSGGAAGANVLTF. DNA of the CDR3: TGTGCCAGCAGCTCGGGTGGGGCAGCTGGGGCCAACGTCCTGACTTTC.

This clone came up once. This chain connects TRBV28 to TRBJ2-4; D is perhaps TRBD1 (5 bases). Trimming took 4 bases from V and 2 from J, leaving 15 bases between them. There are 16 residues in the CDR3. Germline values: CDR1 MDHEN, CDR2 SYDVKM. This CDR3 reads CASSSPGSSTKNIQYF. In DNA form, the CDR3 reads TGTGCCAGCAGTTCCCCAGGGTCTTCGACCAAAAACATTCAGTACTTC.

V and J are TRBV2 and TRBJ1-1; D call uncertain. V lost 0 bases, J lost 4 bases, and 6 bases lay in between. Germline loops: CDR1 SNHLY, CDR2 FYNNEI. This CDR3 is 13 amino acids long. The CDR3 sequence: CASSEAGGTEAFF. The CDR3 nucleotides read TGTGCCAGCAGTGAAGCAGGTGGCACTGAAGCTTTCTTT.

Worth noting for this clone: Other nucleotide sequences in the sample specify the same CDR3. V gene TRBV18 combines with J gene TRBJ1-3, with TRBD1 as a possible D gene (5 bases). The V end was cut by 3 bases, the J end by 3 bases, with 9 bases between. The CDR3 contains 14 residues. Germline lookup yields CDR1 KGHSH and CDR2 LQKENI. DNA for the CDR3: TGTGCCAGCTCACCGGGAACAGGTGGAAACACCATATATTTT. Its protein product is CASSPGTGGNTIYF. The full variable domain, in which reference TRBV18 and TRBJ1-3 provide the parts outside the CDR3, is NAGVMQNPRHLVRRRGQEARLRCSPMKGHSHVYWYRQLPEEGLKFMVYLQKENIIDESGMPKERFSAEFPKEGPSILRIQQVVRGDSAAYFCASSPGTGGNTIYFGEGSWLTVV.

For the CDR3, the DNA is TGTGCCAGCAGTCGCGACAGTGGCAATGAGCAGTTCTTC. Encoded protein: CASSRDSGNEQFF. V gene TRBV28 combines with J gene TRBJ2-1, with D tentatively TRBD1 (5 bases). V lost 5 bases, J lost 6 bases, and 11 bases lay in between. CDR3 length: 13 residues. Germline V gene data show CDR1 as MDHEN and CDR2 as SYDVKM.

The chain uses TRBV28 and TRBJ2-7; 9 nucleotides line up with TRBD2. CDR1 and CDR2 from the germline V gene are MDHEN and SYDVKM. Losses at the gene ends were 5 bases for V and 3 bases for J; bases not matched to a gene: 5. The CDR3 totals 14 residues. CDR3 DNA: TGTGCCAGCAGTCGAGCGGGAGGTGGCTACGAGCAGTACTTC. Protein sequence: CASSRAGGGYEQYF.

This chain links TRBV7-2 with TRBJ1-2, with D possibly TRBD1 on 6 matching bases. Germline assignment: CDR1 SGHTA and CDR2 FQGNSA. The CDR3 loop spans 14 amino acids. V lost 3 bases to trimming and J lost 6 bases, with 14 bases between them. The CDR3 loop reads CASSLDYGTHGYTF. The CDR3 DNA is TGTGCCAGCAGCTTGGACTACGGGACACATGGCTACACCTTC.

The chain carries TRBV3-1 (or the pseudogene TRBV3-2) and TRBJ1-1; 8 bases are shared with TRBD1. CDR1 and CDR2 (germline): LGHDT, YNNKEL (reference sequence). The CDR3 totals 15 residues. Losses at the gene ends were 1 base for V and 1 base for J; bases not matched to a gene: 2. CDR3 DNA: TGTGCCAGCAGCCAAGCAGGGGGCGGGAACACTGAAGCTTTCTTT. It translates to CASSQAGGGNTEAFF.

The rearrangement links TRBV3-1 (or the pseudogene TRBV3-2) to TRBJ1-1, with D unresolved. CDR1 and CDR2 from the germline V gene are LGHDT and YNNKEL (reference sequence). CDR3 size: 13 residues. The ends were cut back, 6 bases at V and 1 base at J, with 9 bases in the middle. The CDR3 here is CASSRQENTEAFF. The CDR3 coding sequence is TGTGCCAGCAGTCGTCAGGAGAACACTGAAGCTTTCTTT.

V is TRBV5-4 and J is TRBJ2-1, with 7 bases fitting TRBD2. Germline V lookup: CDR1 SGHNT, CDR2 YYREEE (reference sequence). The junction had 6 bases not matched to a gene; V was cut back by 4 bases and J by 5 bases. This CDR3 is 14 amino acids long. The CDR3, as DNA: TGTGCCAGCAGCCCCCCGGGAGGTCACAATGAGCAGTTCTTC. Its translation: CASSPPGGHNEQFF.

The chain recombines TRBV14 with TRBJ2-1; D is unresolved. The germline V gene encodes CDR1 SGHDN and CDR2 FVKESK. The V end was cut by 2 bases, the J end by 0 bases, with 14 bases between. This CDR3 is built from 17 residues. The CDR3 coding sequence is TGTGCCAGCAGCCAACTTTTCAGTTTTTCCTCCTACAATGAGCAGTTCTTC. This translates into CASSQLFSFSSYNEQFF. The whole variable domain, filled in from reference TRBV14 and TRBJ2-1, reads EAGVTQFPSHSVIEKGQTVTLRCDPISGHDNLYWYRRVMGKEIKFLLHFVKESKQDESGMPNNRFLAERTGGTYSTLKVQPAELEDSGVYFCASSQLFSFSSYNEQFFGPGTRLTVL.

The chain links TRBV21-1 to TRBJ1-5. TRBV21-1 is termed a pseudogene. The length of the CDR3 is 16 residues. CDR3: CASSKVDTGYNQPQHF. CDR3 nucleotide sequence: TGTGCCAGCAGCAAAGTAGACACCGGGTACAATCAGCCCCAGCATTTT.

The chain recombines TRBV28 with TRBJ2-5; 9 bases map to TRBD1. V was clipped by 2 bases and J by 4 bases; unmatched bases: 5. Germline V CDR1 and CDR2: MDHEN, SYDVKM. This CDR3 has 15 residues. For the CDR3, the DNA is TGTGCCAGCAGTTTAACGGACAGGGGAAGAGAGACCCAGTACTTC. This translates into CASSLTDRGRETQYF.

The J gene is TRBJ2-7, the V gene TRBV29-1; D is unclear. Per the germline V gene, CDR1 is SQVTM and CDR2 is ANQGSEA. The CDR3 runs 12 residues. Trimming cost V 6 bases and J 1 base, with 10 bases left between them. DNA for the CDR3: TGCAGCGTGGCAGAGCAGTCCTACGAGCAGTACTTC. Protein product: CSVAEQSYEQYF.

The chain recombines TRBV7-2 with TRBJ2-7; D is uncertain. The V and J ends lost 3 bases and 0 bases respectively, with 3 bases between them. The CDR3 runs 12 residues. Germline values: CDR1 SGHTA, CDR2 FQGNSA. The CDR3 DNA reads as TGTGCCAGCAGCTTTAACTCCTACGAGCAGTACTTC. The encoded protein is CASSFNSYEQYF.

This clone was recorded only once. The chain couples TRBV29-1 to TRBJ2-5, with 7 bases aligning to TRBD1. The CDR3 has 18 amino acids. V shed 1 base, J shed 2 bases, and the junction held 16 bases outside the gene matches. Germline lookup yields CDR1 SQVTM and CDR2 ANQGSEA. CDR3 nucleotides: TGCAGCGTTGAAGGAGTGGGGACAGCCCCCCTAAGGCAAGAGACCCAGTACTTC. Translation: CSVEGVGTAPLRQETQYF. The whole variable domain, filled in from reference TRBV29-1 and TRBJ2-5, reads SAVISQKPSRDICQRGTSLTIQCQVDSQVTMMFWYRQQPGQSLTLIATANQGSEATYESGFVIDKFPISRPNLTFSTLTVSNMSPEDSSIYLCSVEGVGTAPLRQETQYFGPGTRLLVL.

J is TRBJ1-2 and V is TRBV5-1, with 9 nucleotides matching TRBD1. The germline V gene has CDR1 SGHRS and CDR2 YFSETQ. V was pared by 1 base and J by 5 bases, with 3 bases of the junction left unmatched. The length of the CDR3 is 14 residues. The CDR3 loop is CASSLHRGLYGYTF. CDR3 DNA: TGCGCCAGCAGCTTGCACAGGGGGCTGTATGGCTACACCTTC.

The V and J genes are TRBV5-5 and TRBJ2-3, with D perhaps given as TRBD1 or TRBD2 (7 bases each). V was pared by 0 bases and J by 3 bases, with 17 bases between. The CDR3 contains 17 residues. The germline V gene has CDR1 SGHKS and CDR2 YYEKEE (reference sequence). DNA of the CDR3: TGTGCCAGCAGCTTGGGAGCGGGGACAGTGGGAACAGATACGCAGTATTTT. It codes for CASSLGAGTVGTDTQYF.

This clone appeared once. V is TRBV5-4 and J is TRBJ2-3; 10 nucleotides line up with TRBD2. The V gene's germline CDR1 is SGHNT and CDR2 YYREEE (reference sequence). The V gene end was trimmed by 2 bases and the J gene end by 3 bases; junction bases not matched to a gene: 3. The CDR3 totals 15 residues. The CDR3 coding sequence is TGTGCCAGCAGCTTAAGCGGGAGGGTAACAGATACGCAGTATTTT. Translated: CASSLSGRVTDTQYF.

The rearrangement uses TRBV15 and TRBJ1-5; the D is unclear. The CDR3 is 15 residues long. In germline, CDR1 is LNHNV, CDR2 YYDKDF (reference sequence). V was shortened by 1 base and J by 3 bases, with 10 bases between the two germline ends. The CDR3 region has the DNA TGTGCCACCAGCAGAGGGGCAGGCTCCAATCAGCCCCAGCATTTT. Translated, it gives CATSRGAGSNQPQHF.

The rearrangement links TRBV9 to TRBJ2-5, with 7 bases that match TRBD2. Per germline, CDR1 SGDLS and CDR2 YYNGEE. The CDR3 is 16 amino acids. V lost 4 bases to trimming and J lost 3 bases; unmatched junction nucleotides: 12. CDR3 residues: CASSSVFRGVEETQYF. In nucleotides, the CDR3 is TGTGCCAGCAGCTCTGTGTTTCGGGGGGTGGAAGAGACCCAGTACTTC.

This chain uses TRBV2 with TRBJ2-7; 9 positions match TRBD1. The V segment lost 2 bases and the J segment 13 bases; nucleotides outside the gene matches: 9. Germline V gene sequence: CDR1 SNHLY, CDR2 FYNNEI. The CDR3 is 13 residues long. DNA for the CDR3: TGTGCCAGCAGTGAAAGGGACAGGGATAGAATATACTTC. This gives the protein CASSERDRDRIYF.

V is TRBV5-1 and J is TRBJ2-2; D not resolved. Trimming shortened V by 7 bases and J by 8 bases, and 12 bases separated the two germline ends. The CDR3 contains 12 residues. Germline CDR1 and CDR2: SGHRS and YFSETQ. CDR3 loop: CASGPVSGELFF. CDR3 coding DNA: TGCGCCAGCGGTCCGGTCTCGGGGGAGCTGTTTTTT. Full variable domain (outside the CDR3, taken from reference TRBV5-1 and TRBJ2-2): KAGVTQTPRYLIKTRGQQVTLSCSPISGHRSVSWYQQTPGQGLQFLFEYFSETQRNKGNFPGRFSGRQFSNSRSEMNVSTLELGDSALYLCASGPVSGELFFGEGSRLTVL.